The 10 T cell receptor beta chains reported below all come from one sample, sequenced in a study of blood T cells in healthy people across ages. Together with a sample-barcoded 5' primer, a J-beta primer mix was included in a second PCR lasting about 7 to 12 cycles. TCRdb recomputed calls from the 5' RACE reads with MiXCR, one row per CDR3 protein. Of hundreds of thousands of distinct CDR3 sequences in the sample, roughly 50% were seen once. The sequenced material came from blood. The source is a man in his forties in good health.

The chain combines TRBV27 with TRBJ2-3; 11 nucleotides match TRBD1. CDR3 length equals 17 residues. J gave up 5 bases and V 4 bases, and 11 bases lay outside the gene matches. CDR1 and CDR2 (germline): MNHEY, SMNVEV (reference sequence). Written as DNA, the CDR3 is TGTGCCAGCAGTTCCCTCGGGCGGACAGGGGGCAGAGATACGCAGTATTTT. Its translation is CASSSLGRTGGRDTQYF.

The genes are TRBV10-3 and TRBJ1-5; TRBD1 might be the D (5 bases). With 1 base removed from V and 0 bases from J, the gap between germline ends came to 7 bases. This CDR3 is built from 15 residues. Germline CDR1 and CDR2: ENHRY and SYGVKD. CDR3 coding DNA: TGTGCCATCAGTGAGTACGGGACTAGCAATCAGCCCCAGCATTTT. Translation: CAISEYGTSNQPQHF.

This clonotype was found a few times. The genes are TRBV3-1 and TRBJ1-1, with D possibly TRBD1 on 5 matching bases. V lost 1 base and J 7 bases, leaving 10 bases between the germline ends. This CDR3 comprises 13 residues. Per germline, CDR1 LGHDT and CDR2 YNNKEL (reference sequence). In nucleotides, the CDR3 is TGTGCCAGCAGCCAAGTGCGGGGGGTTGAAGCTTTCTTT. This encodes CASSQVRGVEAFF.

This chain uses TRBV13 with TRBJ2-5, with D tentatively TRBD1 (6 bases). The CDR3 extends over 14 amino acids. V was shortened by 4 bases and J by 5 bases, with 14 bases between the two germline ends. CDR1 and CDR2 (germline): PRHDT, FYEKMQ (reference sequence). The CDR3 DNA follows: TGTGCCAGCAGCTCTACAGGGAGTCGGGAGACCCAGTACTTC. This sequence encodes CASSSTGSRETQYF.

This clonotype was found a few times. The gene calls are TRBV7-2 and TRBJ2-7; D is unresolved. Trimming removed 4 bases at V and 6 bases at J, with 7 bases between. Germline loops: CDR1 SGHTA, CDR2 FQGNSA. This CDR3 comprises 11 residues. The DNA of the CDR3 is TGTGCCAGCAGCTCGACGATCGAGCAGTACTTC. Amino acid sequence: CASSSTIEQYF.

Only a few counts were recorded for this clonotype. V and J are TRBV7-6 and TRBJ2-5; the match to TRBD2 covers 11 bases. The CDR3 loop spans 16 amino acids. The J segment lost 7 bases and the V segment lost 5 bases, leaving 12 bases of the junction unmatched. Germline lookup yields CDR1 SGHVS and CDR2 FNYEAQ. The CDR3 sequence is CASSRILGGTSGTQYF. CDR3 nucleotides: TGTGCCAGCAGCCGCATCCTGGGAGGGACTAGCGGGACCCAGTACTTC.

The chain joins TRBV7-2 to TRBJ1-2; D is perhaps TRBD1 (5 bases). Germline-derived CDR1 and CDR2 are SGHTA and FQGNSA. The CDR3 totals 15 residues. Trimming pared 5 bases from V and 4 bases from J, leaving 17 bases between. In DNA form, the CDR3 reads TGTGCCAGCAGCCGGGACGTTGGGGGAGGCTATGGCTACACCTTC. Translating gives CASSRDVGGGYGYTF.

The chain carries TRBV28 and TRBJ2-7; unclear D gene. The ends were cut back, 5 bases at V and 4 bases at J, with 18 bases in the middle. The CDR3 extends over 15 amino acids. Germline V CDR1 and CDR2: MDHEN, SYDVKM. The CDR3 sequence: CASSRFQASRYEQYF. The CDR3 coding sequence is TGTGCCAGCAGTCGATTCCAGGCGTCTCGGTACGAGCAGTACTTC. The full variable domain, completed using reference TRBV28 and TRBJ2-7, is DVKVTQSSRYLVKRTGEKVFLECVQDMDHENMFWYRQDPGLGLRLIYFSYDVKMKEKGDIPEGYSVSREKKERFSLILESASTNQTSMYLCASSRFQASRYEQYFGPGTRLTVT.

In its sample, this clonotype was seen once. This sequence joins TRBV6-2 or TRBV6-3 and TRBJ2-7; no firm D call. Looked up from germline, CDR1 is MNHEY and CDR2 is SVGEGT. The CDR3 totals 12 residues. V was shortened by 7 bases and J by 6 bases, with 13 bases between the two germline ends. This chain's CDR3 is CASIGMTSEQYF. For the CDR3, the DNA is TGTGCCAGCATTGGCATGACCAGCGAGCAGTACTTC.

The chain carries TRBV20-1 and TRBJ2-5, with a weak D call TRBD1 (5 bases). The CDR3 is 14 amino acids. CDR1 is DFQATT, CDR2 SNEGSKA, per germline (reference sequence). V was cut by 3 bases and J by 0 bases, with 11 bases left in between. CDR3 bases: TGCAGTGCTAGCCAGGGCCTGTACCAAGAGACCCAGTACTTC. Translated, it gives CSASQGLYQETQYF.